Each of the 6 T cell receptor beta chains below was sequenced from the same sample in a study of technical replicates of blood from several donors. Sequencing was performed with immunoSEQ multiplex PCR; in TCRdb, only in-frame clones are kept and a portion is missing. The sample comprises roughly 90,000 clones, about 90% of which are singletons, and 0.2% to 0.3% rests with the top ten. Source material: T cells isolated from PBMCs. The receptors were sampled from a human donor in good health.

The rearrangement links TRBV10-2 to TRBJ2-5, with 7 nucleotides matching TRBD1. The CDR3 runs to 12 residues. Trimming at V came to 8 bases and at J to 7 bases, leaving 7 bases not matched to a gene. Germline values: CDR1 WSHSY, CDR2 SAAADI. The CDR3 loop is CASRDRAWTQYF. DNA for the CDR3: TGCGCCAGCCGGGACAGAGCCTGGACCCAGTACTTC.

The chain uses TRBV10-3 and TRBJ2-2; 11 nucleotides align to TRBD2. Germline CDR1 is ENHRY and CDR2 is SYGVKD. CDR3 length: 16 residues. The trim removed 6 bases at V and 0 bases at J, leaving 3 bases unmatched. CDR3 residues: CAIRLTSGTNTGELFF. DNA for the CDR3: TGTGCCATCAGGTTGACTAGCGGGACGAACACCGGGGAGCTGTTTTTT.

The chain is built from TRBV5-4 and TRBJ1-2; possible D gene TRBD1, 5 bases. Trimming stripped 0 bases from V and 8 bases from J, with 11 bases between. The CDR3 consists of 13 residues. CDR1 is SGHNT, CDR2 YYREEE, per germline (reference sequence). The CDR3 here is CASSLAGMVGYTF. In nucleotides, the CDR3 is TGTGCCAGCAGCTTGGCAGGGATGGTAGGCTACACCTTC.

The J gene is TRBJ1-3, the V gene TRBV15, with a tentative D call TRBD1 (6 bases). Between the trimmed V and J ends, which lost 0 bases and 1 base, there was a span of 16 bases. The CDR3 is made up of 18 amino acids. Per the germline V gene, CDR1 is LNHNV and CDR2 is YYDKDF (reference sequence). The CDR3 loop is CATSRDSATGLSGNTIYF. The CDR3 region has the DNA TGTGCCACCAGCAGAGACTCAGCGACAGGTCTTTCTGGAAACACCATATATTTT.

In this sample, this clone turned up once. V gene TRBV19 combines with J gene TRBJ2-1, with TRBD2 matching 7 bases. CDR3 length equals 13 residues. V was clipped by 10 bases and J by 3 bases; unmatched bases: 6. Per the germline V gene, CDR1 is LNHDA and CDR2 is SQIVND (reference sequence). CDR3 in amino acids: CATQTSSYNEQFF. As DNA, the CDR3 is TGTGCCACCCAGACTAGCAGCTACAATGAGCAGTTCTTC.

The rearrangement uses TRBV7-8 and TRBJ2-7; D might be TRBD2 (5 bases). V was cut by 0 bases and J by 5 bases, with 17 bases left in between. CDR1 and CDR2 from the germline V gene are SGHVS and FQNEAQ. The CDR3 is 16 amino acids. CDR3 DNA: TGTGCCAGCAGCTTAGCTCGGGCGGCCCAGAGGGACGAGCAGTACTTC. Translated: CASSLARAAQRDEQYF.